This T cell receptor beta chain is drawn from a study of blood T cell repertoires in COVID-19. Trimming pared 0 bases from V and 6 bases from J, leaving 11 bases between. CDR1 is MNHEY and CDR2 is SMNVEV in the germline V gene (reference sequence). CDR3 length equals 14 residues. Only a few counts were recorded for this clone. Sequencing was performed with immunoSEQ multiplex PCR; in TCRdb, only in-frame clones are kept and a portion is missing. Among about 400,000 clones listed, roughly 86% were seen once. What was sequenced was PBMCs or T cells enriched from blood (not recorded which). This clonotype originated in a woman aged 30 to 39 who had recovered from COVID-19. This chain joins TRBV27 and TRBJ1-2, with TRBD1 as a possible D gene (5 bases). CDR3 sequence reads: CASSLSAGRDGYTF. The CDR3 DNA reads TGTGCCAGCAGTTTATCGGCAGGGAGGGATGGCTACACCTTC.